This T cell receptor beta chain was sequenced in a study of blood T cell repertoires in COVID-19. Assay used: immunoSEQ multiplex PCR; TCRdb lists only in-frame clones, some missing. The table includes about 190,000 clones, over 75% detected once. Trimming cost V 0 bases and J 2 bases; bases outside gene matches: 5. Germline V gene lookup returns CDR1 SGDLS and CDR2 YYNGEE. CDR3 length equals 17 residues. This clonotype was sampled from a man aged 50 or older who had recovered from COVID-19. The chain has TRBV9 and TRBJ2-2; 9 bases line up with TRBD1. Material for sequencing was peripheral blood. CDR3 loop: CASSVGTGALNTGELFF. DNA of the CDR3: TGTGCCAGCAGCGTAGGGACAGGGGCTCTCAACACCGGGGAGCTGTTTTTT. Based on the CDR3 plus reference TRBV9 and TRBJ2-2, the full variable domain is DSGVTQTPKHLITATGQRVTLRCSPRSGDLSVYWYQQSLDQGLQFLIQYYNGEERAKGNILERFSAQQFPDLHSELNLSSLELGDSALYFCASSVGTGALNTGELFFGEGSRLTVL.